This entry lists 26 T cell receptor beta chains sequenced from one sample in a study of T cell repertoires in cytomegalovirus infection. TCRdb reprocessed the reads via MiXCR and lists one record per CDR3 protein. Of some 480,000 distinct CDR3 sequences listed, roughly a third were seen once; the top ten hold around a sixth. Their cognate antigens are unknown. Source: cultured PBMCs, taken from culture after CMV antigen stimulation. These receptors originate from a human donor in good health (CMV status not recorded). Some clones in this sample may be carry-over from other donors' samples.

A few counts support this clonotype. The chain links TRBV6-5 to TRBJ1-1; tentatively, D is TRBD1 (5 bases). V lost 2 bases, J lost 4 bases, and 11 bases lay in between. The CDR3 extends over 14 amino acids. Germline CDR1 reads MNHEY; CDR2 reads SVGAGI. The CDR3: CASSYRGGGTEAFF. In nucleotides, the CDR3 is TGTGCCAGCAGTTACAGGGGCGGTGGCACTGAAGCTTTCTTT.

This clonotype was recorded a few times. This rearrangement joins TRBV7-2 to TRBJ2-7, with 12 bases lining up with TRBD1. Germline V gives CDR1 SGHTA, CDR2 FQGNSA. V dropped 1 base and J dropped 5; count of bases not matched to a gene: 6. The CDR3 consists of 16 residues. For the CDR3, the DNA is TGTGCCAGCAGCTTAGTCCCGGGACAGGGGGCTCACGAGCAGTACTTC. Amino acid sequence: CASSLVPGQGAHEQYF.

V usage is TRBV12-3 or TRBV12-4 and J usage is TRBJ2-3; D call uncertain. This CDR3 spans 13 amino acids. The V gene lost 5 bases and the J gene lost 6 bases, with 12 bases spanning the gap. This CDR3 reads CASSPTRPDTQYF. The CDR3 nucleotides are TGTGCCAGCAGTCCCACCCGACCGGATACGCAGTATTTT.

The chain has TRBV10-3 and TRBJ2-7, with D possibly TRBD1 on 6 matching bases. The germline V gene has CDR1 ENHRY and CDR2 SYGVKD. The CDR3 is 12 residues long. V lost 6 bases to trimming and J lost 5 bases, with 11 bases between them. CDR3 amino acids: CAIRGTGNEQYF. In DNA, the CDR3 is TGTGCCATCAGGGGAACAGGGAACGAGCAGTACTTC.

This clonotype was seen a handful of times. The chain is built from TRBV7-2 and TRBJ2-5; D gene ambiguous. Germline lookup yields CDR1 SGHTA and CDR2 FQGNSA. Trimming took 5 bases from V and 3 from J, leaving 10 bases between them. This CDR3 has 13 amino acids. CDR3 amino acids: CASSHSVEETQYF. The CDR3 DNA reads TGTGCCAGCAGCCACTCCGTGGAAGAGACCCAGTACTTC.

The count of this clonotype is one. The CDR3 nucleotides are TGTGCCAGCAGTTACGTGAGCGGTAGCTCCTACAATGAGCAGTTCTTC. Amino acid sequence: CASSYVSGSSYNEQFF. The chain joins TRBV6-2 or TRBV6-3 to TRBJ2-1, with D possibly TRBD2 on 5 matching bases. The germline V gene encodes CDR1 MNHEY and CDR2 SVGEGT. V gave up 2 bases and J gave up 0 bases, with 11 bases separating them. This CDR3 comprises 16 residues.

Many counts were recorded for this clonotype. The chain employs TRBV7-2 and TRBJ1-5, with D perhaps TRBD1 (5 bases). The CDR3 is 13 residues long. Looked up from germline, CDR1 is SGHTA and CDR2 is FQGNSA. Trimming removed 6 bases at V and 6 bases at J, with 12 bases between. The CDR3: CASRDTGGQPQHF. CDR3 nucleotides: TGTGCCAGCAGGGATACGGGGGGTCAGCCCCAGCATTTT.

This clonotype was recorded at least ten times. This rearrangement joins TRBV7-2 to TRBJ1-5; 7 bases fit TRBD1. After removal of 5 bases from V and 5 bases from J, the junction contained 6 bases not matched to a gene. Germline CDR1 reads SGHTA; CDR2 reads FQGNSA. CDR3 length: 14 amino acids. The CDR3 here is CASSLNQGDQPQHF. For the CDR3, the DNA is TGTGCCAGCAGCCTTAACCAGGGGGATCAGCCCCAGCATTTT.

The genes are TRBV7-6 and TRBJ2-5; D unresolved. Between the trimmed V and J ends, which lost 5 bases and 4 bases, there was a span of 20 bases. Germline V CDR1 and CDR2: SGHVS, FNYEAQ. The CDR3 has 16 residues. In DNA, the CDR3 is TGTGCCAGCAGCCCCTCGGAACGCTCTGGCGGAGAGACCCAGTACTTC. Translating gives CASSPSERSGGETQYF.

CDR3 residues: CASRTLPRDSSYEQYF. For the CDR3, the DNA is TGTGCCAGCAGGACGCTGCCTCGCGACAGCTCCTACGAGCAGTACTTC. The V and J genes are TRBV6-1 and TRBJ2-7; possibly TRBD1 for D (5 bases). The CDR3 runs 16 residues. Trimming took 6 bases from V and 0 from J, leaving 18 bases between them. Germline CDR1 reads MNHNS; CDR2 reads SASEGT.

The chain combines TRBV23-1 with TRBJ1-2, with TRBD1 matching over 9 bases. TRBV23-1 is an ORF, and what it does is uncertain. V was clipped by 5 bases and J by 7 bases; unmatched bases: 20. The CDR3 has 18 amino acids. For the CDR3, the DNA is TGCGCCAGCAGTTCGCTCCTCTTTAGGGACAGGGAATGTTGTGGCTACACCTTC. It translates to CASSSLLFRDRECCGYTF.

This clonotype showed up just a few times. The rearrangement uses TRBV12-3 or TRBV12-4 and TRBJ2-2; D remains unclear. This CDR3 is 15 amino acids long. Trimming pared 0 bases from V and 0 bases from J, leaving 5 bases between. CDR3 in DNA: TGTGCCAGCAGTTTAGCTGTGGCGAACACCGGGGAGCTGTTTTTT. Translation gives CASSLAVANTGELFF.

A few counts support this clonotype. The CDR3 DNA is TGTGCCAGCAGTTTATCGGGAGGGATTGACTATGGCTACACCTTC. Encoded protein: CASSLSGGIDYGYTF. J is TRBJ1-2 and V is TRBV27, with unresolved D. This CDR3 contains 15 residues. CDR1 and CDR2 (germline): MNHEY, SMNVEV (reference sequence). V lost 0 bases and J lost 3, with 11 bases in between.

For the CDR3, the DNA is TGTGCCAGCAGCCAAAACTGGGGAGCAGGGGGACCCTCTGGAAACACCATATATTTT. Residues: CASSQNWGAGGPSGNTIYF. This sequence joins TRBV4-2 and TRBJ1-3; 7 bases map to TRBD1. The CDR3 is 19 residues long. Germline CDR1 and CDR2: LGHNA and YNFKEQ. The V and J ends lost 2 bases and 0 bases, in that order; junction bases with no gene match: 13.

This clonotype has ten or more counts. This chain connects TRBV6-1 to TRBJ2-7; 11 bases fit TRBD2. Unmatched junction bases numbered 1, after V lost 3 bases and J lost 0 bases. In germline, CDR1 is MNHNS, CDR2 SASEGT. This CDR3 is built from 15 residues. This chain's CDR3 is CASSEGTSGSYEQYF. The CDR3 nucleotides are TGTGCCAGCAGTGAGGGGACTAGCGGCTCCTACGAGCAGTACTTC.

The J gene is TRBJ2-3, the V gene TRBV12-5, with 10 bases fitting TRBD2. The CDR3 is made up of 16 amino acids. V lost 4 bases and J lost 2; bases outside the gene matches: 6. Per the germline V gene, CDR1 is LGHNT and CDR2 is FRNRAP. The CDR3 coding sequence is TGTGCTAGTGGTTCTGGAGCGGGGGGGTTCACAGATACGCAGTATTTT. It specifies CASGSGAGGFTDTQYF.

In this sample, this clonotype turned up a few times. The chain joins TRBV6-5 to TRBJ2-2, with D possibly being TRBD2 (5 bases). CDR1 MNHEY and CDR2 SVGAGI come from the germline V gene. CDR3 size: 14 residues. V lost 2 bases, J lost 7 bases, and 11 bases lay in between. This chain's CDR3 is CASSYLRADGELFF. CDR3 in DNA: TGTGCCAGCAGTTACCTGAGGGCAGACGGGGAGCTGTTTTTT.

This clonotype has just a few counts. The chain joins TRBV24-1 to TRBJ2-3; 9 bases agree with TRBD1. The CDR3 contains 17 residues. The junction had 13 bases not matched to a gene; V was cut back by 4 bases and J by 6 bases. The germline V gene has CDR1 KGHDR and CDR2 SFDVKD. The CDR3 nucleotides are TGTGCCACCAGTGACAGGACAGGGGCAGTAGGTTCGGATACGCAGTATTTT. As protein: CATSDRTGAVGSDTQYF.

The genes are TRBV7-6 and TRBJ2-6, with TRBD1 matching over 7 bases. This CDR3 has 17 amino acids. Germline assignment: CDR1 SGHVS and CDR2 FNYEAQ. Germline trimming cut 1 base from V and 2 bases from J; bases unmatched to any gene: 5. CDR3 DNA: TGTGCCAGCAGCTTAGGACTGCAGGGGGCTGGGGCCAACGTCCTGACTTTC. Amino acids: CASSLGLQGAGANVLTF.

The V gene is TRBV29-1, the J gene TRBJ2-3; D is perhaps TRBD1 or TRBD2 (5 bases each). Germline CDR1 SQVTM, CDR2 ANQGSEA. V was shortened by 3 bases and J by 0 bases, with 7 bases between the two germline ends. The CDR3 extends over 13 amino acids. DNA of the CDR3: TGCAGCGTTGAGGGGGAAAGCACAGATACGCAGTATTTT. It encodes CSVEGESTDTQYF.

The V call is TRBV27, the J call TRBJ1-5; D remains unclear. CDR3 length: 14 residues. Trimming took 6 bases from V and 0 from J, leaving 9 bases between them. Germline CDR1 MNHEY, CDR2 SMNVEV (reference sequence). The CDR3 spells CASRQGDSNQPQHF. CDR3 in DNA: TGTGCCAGCAGACAAGGTGATAGCAATCAGCCCCAGCATTTT.

The rearrangement uses TRBV6-5 and TRBJ1-6; no clear D gene. The CDR3 length is 16 residues. CDR1 is MNHEY and CDR2 is SVGAGI in the germline V gene. V was shortened by 0 bases and J by 5 bases, with 11 bases between the two germline ends. CDR3 in DNA: TGTGCCAGCAGTTACTCGACAATTGTGGATAATTCACCCCTCCACTTT. Its translation: CASSYSTIVDNSPLHF.

The rearrangement uses TRBV7-4 and TRBJ2-1; D is uncertain. Germline lookup yields CDR1 SGHVT and CDR2 SQSDAQ. Trimming left V 1 base short and J 8 bases short, with 12 bases between. The CDR3 has 14 amino acids. CDR3 DNA sequence: TGTGCCAGCAGCTTAGGCACGGGTCGGGATGAGCAGTTCTTC. Its translation: CASSLGTGRDEQFF.

This clonotype has a handful of counts. The V call is TRBV12-3 or TRBV12-4, the J call TRBJ2-3; D ambiguous. The V end lost 2 bases, the J end lost 2 bases, and 5 bases lay between the germline ends. This CDR3 contains 13 residues. CDR3 in amino acids: CASSLLHTDTQYF. In nucleotides, the CDR3 is TGTGCCAGCAGTTTACTACACACAGATACGCAGTATTTT.

In this sample, this clonotype turned up a few times. The rearrangement links TRBV11-2 to TRBJ2-1; no definite D call. The V end lost 5 bases, the J end lost 5 bases, and 7 bases lay between the germline ends. This CDR3 has 12 amino acids. CDR1 and CDR2 (germline): SGHAT, FQNNGV. CDR3 region: CASSPGNNEQFF. In DNA form, the CDR3 reads TGTGCCAGCAGCCCAGGAAACAATGAGCAGTTCTTC.

This clonotype was counted at least ten times. This chain uses TRBV7-2 with TRBJ1-5; TRBD1 matches at 9 bases. CDR3 size: 16 residues. Germline V gene lookup returns CDR1 SGHTA and CDR2 FQGNSA. The J segment lost 6 bases and the V segment lost 0 bases, leaving 6 bases of the junction unmatched. The DNA of the CDR3 is TGTGCCAGCAGCTTAGCGGGGGGACAGGGAGCTCAGCCCCAGCATTTT. Translating gives CASSLAGGQGAQPQHF.